The T cell receptor beta chain under discussion was sequenced for a study of T cell responses to AZD1222 COVID-19 vaccine (TCRdb year 2021). Study-wide context: Because spike-specific TCR depth and breadth did not differ between the two schedules, AZD1222 recipients who got a second dose at roughly 4 weeks were pooled with those who got a second dose at roughly 12 weeks. Trial participants were enrolled by age into subgroups of 18-55, 56-69 and 70-plus years, and around 150, 28 and 57 TCR-sequenced participants, respectively, were included in these subgroups. TCR sequencing was performed for some 250 trial participants, of whom 200 to 210 were given two doses of AZD1222 and about 25 were given two doses of MenACWY control vaccine. The paper's findings and limits, for the study overall: In the small 56-69-year group, the increase in depth fell short of significance, most likely because of low power. Conclusions about previously exposed vaccinees were limited because only six AZD1222 recipients were SARS-CoV-2 seropositive at baseline. The whole spike protein was spanned by vaccine-associated CD4 TCRs, and dominant responses were seen in regions 160-218 and 743-854. After two AZD1222 doses, spike-specific TCR breadth and depth were significantly higher than at day 0 and than in MenACWY recipients. Most participants were white British and females outnumbered males, and the authors suggested that clonal diversity may have been underestimated. Because no day 14 peak-response samples were available, repertoires were characterized only after the peak T cell response. Nearly half of unique spike-specific TCRs reportedly recognized epitopes outside regions mutated in the B.1.351 and B.1.1.7 variants.

From cysteine to phenylalanine, the CDR3 is 15 amino acids long. This entry keeps only the CDR3 DNA: 45 bases, framed from base 1. Trimming removed 6 bases from V and 7 bases from J; the gene matches leave 11 bases unexplained. As encoded in the germline V gene, CDR1 is SGHRS while CDR2 is YFSETQ. The CDR3 regions of human TCRbeta chains were subjected to immunosequencing. In the original analysis: TCRs in the repertoires were compared against a reference library of SARS-CoV-2-specific TCRs that had been generated with the MIRA antigen-specificity platform. Breadth was defined as the fraction of unique TCRs that were SARS-CoV-2-associated, and depth was defined as the fraction of total T cells that were SARS-CoV-2-associated. Using the MIRA data, each spike-specific TCR was mapped to the spike region that the TCR reacts to and placed in a CD4 or CD8 class. Log10-transformed breadth and depth values were compared by one-way ANOVA with Sidak's multiple comparisons tests. Held by TCRdb, this immuneACCESS table contains in-frame sequences only and omits some clones. Under half of the omission traces to an unresolved V gene where checked; the cause of the rest is unknown. The V and J calls and clone size were taken over from that table, and D and trimming were inferred from the DNA. For this sample the table gives 140,000 to 150,000 clones, of which 85% to 90% were detected only once. In total, the top ten clones hold roughly 1.7% of the sample.

Comment on this clone: What this receptor recognizes is not known. One base away there is no much larger clone; base qualities are not given.

The time point label for this specimen denotes: baseline before first vaccination. Vaccinee samples came from UK trials COV001 and COV002, including a single-blind randomized controlled phase 2/3 trial of AZD1222 (ChAdOx1 nCoV-19) in healthy adults. For TCRbeta chain sequencing, PBMC samples from trial participants were taken at day 0 and at day 28 after the second dose. The sequencing used peripheral blood, collected on day 0 of AZD1222 vaccination. The receptor was isolated from an adult in good health. Rearrangement joined TRBV5-1 to TRBJ1-1; TRBD1 lines up with 11 middle nucleotides. The DNA is as follows: TGCGCCAGCACCCGGACAGGGGGCCTGTTGTATGAAGCTTTCTTT. Its protein product is CASTRTGGLLYEAFF.